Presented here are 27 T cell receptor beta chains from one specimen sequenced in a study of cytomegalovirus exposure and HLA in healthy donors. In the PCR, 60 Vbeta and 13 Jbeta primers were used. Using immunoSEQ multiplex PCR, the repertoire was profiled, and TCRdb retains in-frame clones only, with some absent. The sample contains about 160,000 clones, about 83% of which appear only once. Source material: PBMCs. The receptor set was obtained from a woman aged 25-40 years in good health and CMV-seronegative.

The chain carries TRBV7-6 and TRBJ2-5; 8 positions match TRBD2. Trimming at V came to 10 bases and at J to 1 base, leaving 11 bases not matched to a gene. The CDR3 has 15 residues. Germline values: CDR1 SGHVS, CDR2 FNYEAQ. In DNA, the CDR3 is TGTGCCACCAGTCCCCTGGCGGGGGGCCAAGAGACCCAGTACTTC. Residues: CATSPLAGGQETQYF.

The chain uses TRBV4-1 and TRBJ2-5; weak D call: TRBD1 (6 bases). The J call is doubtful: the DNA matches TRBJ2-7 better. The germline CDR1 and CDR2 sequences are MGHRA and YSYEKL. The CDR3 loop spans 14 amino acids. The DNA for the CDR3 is TGCGCCAGCAGTTCACAGGGTAGGTCCTACGAGCAGTACTTC. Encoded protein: CASSSQGRSYEQYF.

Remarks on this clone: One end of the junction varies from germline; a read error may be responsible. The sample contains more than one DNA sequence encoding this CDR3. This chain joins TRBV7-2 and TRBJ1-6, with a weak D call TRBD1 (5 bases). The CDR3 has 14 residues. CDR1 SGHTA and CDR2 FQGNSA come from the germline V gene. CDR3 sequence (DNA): TGTGCCAGCAGCCAAGGGACTGTAAATTCCCCCCTCCACTTT. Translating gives CASSQGTVNSPLHF. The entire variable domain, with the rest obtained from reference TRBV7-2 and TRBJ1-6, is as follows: GAGVSQSPSNKVTEKGKDVELRCDPISGHTALYWYRQSLGQGLEFLIYFQGNSAPDKSGLPSDRFSAERTGGSVSTLTIQRTQQEDSAVYLCASSQGTVNSPLHFGNGTRLTVT.

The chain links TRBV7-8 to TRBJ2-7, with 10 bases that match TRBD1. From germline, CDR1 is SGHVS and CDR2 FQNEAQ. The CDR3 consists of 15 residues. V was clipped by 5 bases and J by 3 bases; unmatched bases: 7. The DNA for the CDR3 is TGTGCCAGCAGCCTCTACAGGACAGGGGGCTACGAGCAGTACTTC. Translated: CASSLYRTGGYEQYF.

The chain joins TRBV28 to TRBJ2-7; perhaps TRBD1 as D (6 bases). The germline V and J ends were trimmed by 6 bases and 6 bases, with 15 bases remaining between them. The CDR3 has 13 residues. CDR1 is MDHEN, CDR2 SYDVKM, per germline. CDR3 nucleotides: TGTGCCAGCAGCTTCAGGGGAGCTAGCGAGCAGTACTTC. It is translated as CASSFRGASEQYF.

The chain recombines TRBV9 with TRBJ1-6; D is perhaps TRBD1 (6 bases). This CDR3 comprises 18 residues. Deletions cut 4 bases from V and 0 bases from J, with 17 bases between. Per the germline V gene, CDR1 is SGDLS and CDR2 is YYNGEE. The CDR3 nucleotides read TGTGCCAGCAGCACCGGACAGAAAAGTTTCTCCTATAATTCACCCCTCCACTTT. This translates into CASSTGQKSFSYNSPLHF.

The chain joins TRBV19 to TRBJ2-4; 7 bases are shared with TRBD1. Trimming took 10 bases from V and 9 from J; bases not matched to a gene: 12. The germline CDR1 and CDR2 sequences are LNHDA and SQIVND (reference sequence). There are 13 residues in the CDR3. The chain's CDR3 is CATQRGTDLIQYF. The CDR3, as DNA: TGTGCCACCCAAAGAGGGACAGATCTCATTCAGTACTTC.

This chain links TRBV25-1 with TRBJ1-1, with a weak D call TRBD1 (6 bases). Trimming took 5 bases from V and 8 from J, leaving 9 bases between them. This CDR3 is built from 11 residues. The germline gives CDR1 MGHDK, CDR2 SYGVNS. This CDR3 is CASSPGTEAFF. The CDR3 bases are TGTGCCAGCAGTCCCGGGACAGAAGCTTTCTTT.

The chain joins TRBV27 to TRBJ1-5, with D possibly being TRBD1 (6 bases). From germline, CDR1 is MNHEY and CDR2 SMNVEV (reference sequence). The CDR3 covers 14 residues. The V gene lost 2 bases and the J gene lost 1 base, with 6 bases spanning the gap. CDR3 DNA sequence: TGTGCCAGCAGTTTAAGGGGGAGCAATCAGCCCCAGCATTTT. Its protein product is CASSLRGSNQPQHF.

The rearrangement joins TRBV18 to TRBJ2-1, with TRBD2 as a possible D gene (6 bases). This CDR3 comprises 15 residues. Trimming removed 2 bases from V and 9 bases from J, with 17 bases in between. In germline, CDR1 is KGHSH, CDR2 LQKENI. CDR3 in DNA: TGTGCCAGCTCACCAGGTACCGCGGGGCAGGGTGAGCAGTTCTTC. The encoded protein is CASSPGTAGQGEQFF.

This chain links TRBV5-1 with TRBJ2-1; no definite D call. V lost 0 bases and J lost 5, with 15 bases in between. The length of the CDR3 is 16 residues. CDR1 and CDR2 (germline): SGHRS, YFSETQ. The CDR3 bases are TGCGCCAGCAGCTTGGTAGAATTTGAATTCAACAATGAGCAGTTCTTC. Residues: CASSLVEFEFNNEQFF.

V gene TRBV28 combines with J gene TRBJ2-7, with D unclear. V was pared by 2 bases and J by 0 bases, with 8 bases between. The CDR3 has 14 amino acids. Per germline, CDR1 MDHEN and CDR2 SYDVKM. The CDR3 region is CASSLPLSSYEQYF. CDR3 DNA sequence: TGTGCCAGCAGTTTACCCCTCAGCTCCTACGAGCAGTACTTC.

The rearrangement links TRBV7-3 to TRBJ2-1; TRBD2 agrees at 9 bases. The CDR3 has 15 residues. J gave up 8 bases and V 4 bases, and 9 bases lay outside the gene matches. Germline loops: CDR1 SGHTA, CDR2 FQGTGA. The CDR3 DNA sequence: TGTGCCAGCAGCTCGGGGCTAGCGGGATTGGATGAGCAGTTCTTC. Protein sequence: CASSSGLAGLDEQFF.

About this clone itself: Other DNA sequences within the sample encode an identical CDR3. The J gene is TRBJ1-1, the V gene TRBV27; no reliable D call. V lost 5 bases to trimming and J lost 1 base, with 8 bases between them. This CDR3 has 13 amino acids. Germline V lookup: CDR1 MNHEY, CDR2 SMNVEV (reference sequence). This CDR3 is CASSLRENTEAFF. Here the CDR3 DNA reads TGTGCCAGCAGTCTACGCGAGAACACTGAAGCTTTCTTT.

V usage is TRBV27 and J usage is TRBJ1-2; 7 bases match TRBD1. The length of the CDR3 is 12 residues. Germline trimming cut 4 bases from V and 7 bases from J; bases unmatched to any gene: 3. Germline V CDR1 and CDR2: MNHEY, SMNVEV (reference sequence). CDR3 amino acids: CASSSHRGGYTF. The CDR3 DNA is TGTGCCAGCAGTTCCCACAGGGGTGGCTACACCTTC.

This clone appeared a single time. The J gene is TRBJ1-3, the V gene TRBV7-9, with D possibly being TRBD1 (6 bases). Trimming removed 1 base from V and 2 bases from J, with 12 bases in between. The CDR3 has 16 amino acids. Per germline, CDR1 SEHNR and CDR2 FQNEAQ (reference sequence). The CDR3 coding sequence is TGTGCCAGCAGCTTAGTGGGCGGGGGGCCTGGAAACACCATATATTTT. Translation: CASSLVGGGPGNTIYF. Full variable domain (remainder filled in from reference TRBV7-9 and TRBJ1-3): DTGVSQNPRHKITKRGQNVTFRCDPISEHNRLYWYRQTLGQGPEFLTYFQNEAQLEKSRLLSDRFSAERPKGSFSTLEIQRTEQGDSAMYLCASSLVGGGPGNTIYFGEGSWLTVV.

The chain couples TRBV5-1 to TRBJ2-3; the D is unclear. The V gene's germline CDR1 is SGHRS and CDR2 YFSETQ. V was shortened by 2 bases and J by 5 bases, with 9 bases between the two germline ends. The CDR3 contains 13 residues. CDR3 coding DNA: TGCGCCAGCAGCTTACAAATCAGAGATACGCAGTATTTT. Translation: CASSLQIRDTQYF.

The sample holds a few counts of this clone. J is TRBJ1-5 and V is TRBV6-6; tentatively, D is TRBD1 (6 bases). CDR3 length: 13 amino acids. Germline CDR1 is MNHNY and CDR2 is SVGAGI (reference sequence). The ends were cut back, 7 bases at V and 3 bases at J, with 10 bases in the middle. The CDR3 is CASTQGYNQPQHF. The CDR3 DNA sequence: TGTGCCAGCACCCAGGGGTACAATCAGCCCCAGCATTTT.

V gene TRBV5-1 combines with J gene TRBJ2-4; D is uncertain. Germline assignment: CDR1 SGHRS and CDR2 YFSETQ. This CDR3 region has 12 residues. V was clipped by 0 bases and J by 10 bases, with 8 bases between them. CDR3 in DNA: TGCGCCAGCAGCTTGGAGCCCCATATTCAGTACTTC. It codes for CASSLEPHIQYF.

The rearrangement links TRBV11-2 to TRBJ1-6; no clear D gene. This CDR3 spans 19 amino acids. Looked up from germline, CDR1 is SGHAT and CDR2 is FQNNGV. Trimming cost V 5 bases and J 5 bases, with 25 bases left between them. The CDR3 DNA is TGTGCCAGCAGCCTACTTTTGGGAGGCACGACCCCCAATAATTCACCCCTCCACTTT. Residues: CASSLLLGGTTPNNSPLHF.

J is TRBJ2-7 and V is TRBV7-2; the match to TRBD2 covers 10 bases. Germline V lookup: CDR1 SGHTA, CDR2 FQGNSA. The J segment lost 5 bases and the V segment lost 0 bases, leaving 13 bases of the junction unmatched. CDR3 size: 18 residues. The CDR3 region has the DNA TGTGCCAGCAGCTTAGCCGGGAGGGGAGCGGGAGGGCTCCACGAGCAGTACTTC. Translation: CASSLAGRGAGGLHEQYF.

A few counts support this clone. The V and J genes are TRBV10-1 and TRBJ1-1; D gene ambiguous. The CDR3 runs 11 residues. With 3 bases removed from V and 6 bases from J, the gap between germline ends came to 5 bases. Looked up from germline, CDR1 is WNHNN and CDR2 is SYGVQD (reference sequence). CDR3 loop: CASSDSSEAFF. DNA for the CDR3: TGCGCCAGCAGTGATAGTTCTGAAGCTTTCTTT.

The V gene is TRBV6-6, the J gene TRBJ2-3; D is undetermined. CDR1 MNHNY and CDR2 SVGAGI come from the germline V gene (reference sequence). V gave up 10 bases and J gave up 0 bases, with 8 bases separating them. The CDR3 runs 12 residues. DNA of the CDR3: TGTGCCACCGCCGAGAGCACAGATACGCAGTATTTT. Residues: CATAESTDTQYF.

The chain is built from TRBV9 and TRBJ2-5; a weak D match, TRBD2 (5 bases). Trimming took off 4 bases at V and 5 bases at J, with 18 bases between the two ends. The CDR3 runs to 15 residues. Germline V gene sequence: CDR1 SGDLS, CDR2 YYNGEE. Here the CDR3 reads CASSPFGGGGETQYF. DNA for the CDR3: TGTGCCAGCAGCCCCTTTGGAGGCGGTGGGGAGACCCAGTACTTC.

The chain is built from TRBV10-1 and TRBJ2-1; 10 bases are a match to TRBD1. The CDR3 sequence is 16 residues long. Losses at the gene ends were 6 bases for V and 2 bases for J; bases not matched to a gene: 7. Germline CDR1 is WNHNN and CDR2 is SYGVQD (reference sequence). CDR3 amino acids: CASSPRTGGPYNEQFF. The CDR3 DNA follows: TGCGCCAGCAGCCCCAGGACAGGGGGACCCTACAATGAGCAGTTCTTC.

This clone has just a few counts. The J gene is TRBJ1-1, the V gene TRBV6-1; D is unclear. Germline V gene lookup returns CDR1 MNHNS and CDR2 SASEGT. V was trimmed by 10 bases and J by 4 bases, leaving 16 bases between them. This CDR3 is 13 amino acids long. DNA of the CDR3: TGTGCCATCTCTTTTCGGGTTCTCACTGAAGCTTTCTTT. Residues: CAISFRVLTEAFF.

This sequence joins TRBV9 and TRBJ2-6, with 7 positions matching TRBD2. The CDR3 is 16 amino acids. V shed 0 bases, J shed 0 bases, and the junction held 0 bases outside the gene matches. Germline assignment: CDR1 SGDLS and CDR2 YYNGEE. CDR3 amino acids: CASSVAGGSGANVLTF. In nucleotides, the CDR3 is TGTGCCAGCAGCGTAGCGGGAGGCTCTGGGGCCAACGTCCTGACTTTC.